Presented here are 31 T cell receptor beta chains from one specimen sequenced in a study of blood T cells in healthy people across ages. Alongside a J-beta primer mix, a sample-barcoded 5' primer served in a second PCR lasting about 7 to 12 cycles. TCRdb independently ran MiXCR on the 5' RACE reads; one entry per CDR3 protein. The table records roughly 800,000 distinct CDR3 sequences, roughly 34% of them present only once. Sequenced sample: blood. These receptors all stem from a man between 18 and 35 years old in good health.

The rearrangement uses TRBV11-2 and TRBJ2-5; TRBD1 matches at 9 bases. The CDR3 contains 20 residues. V gave up 1 base and J gave up 5 bases; unmatched junction bases: 20. The germline gives CDR1 SGHAT, CDR2 FQNNGV. The CDR3 reads CASSLVFQFLGQGPQETQYF. The CDR3 bases are TGTGCCAGCAGCTTAGTATTTCAATTCTTGGGACAGGGACCCCAGGAGACCCAGTACTTC.

The chain combines TRBV20-1 with TRBJ1-2; D is ambiguous. V was shortened by 3 bases and J by 4 bases, with 9 bases between the two germline ends. From germline, CDR1 is DFQATT and CDR2 SNEGSKA (reference sequence). CDR3 length equals 12 residues. CDR3 region: CSASGVLYGYTF. The DNA of the CDR3 is TGCAGTGCTAGCGGAGTCCTCTATGGCTACACCTTC.

As regards this clonotype: A junction boundary mismatches the germline segment, possibly from a read error. The chain carries TRBV4-2 and TRBJ2-3; no clear D gene. CDR1 and CDR2 (germline): LGHNA, YNFKEQ. This CDR3 comprises 12 residues. In nucleotides, the CDR3 is TGTGCCAGCAGCCCTCCTGGGGATAAGCAGTATTTT. Residues: CASSPPGDKQYF.

This sequence joins TRBV6-1 and TRBJ2-2; D may be TRBD2 (5 bases). The CDR3 sequence is 15 residues long. Trimming left V 5 bases short and J 5 bases short, with 15 bases between. Germline CDR1 is MNHNS and CDR2 is SASEGT. CDR3 DNA sequence: TGTGCCAGCAGTCCTCTTGGACGGGAAACCGGGGAGCTGTTTTTT. Its translation: CASSPLGRETGELFF.

This clonotype was counted a few times. The V gene is TRBV20-1, the J gene TRBJ2-5; 8 positions match TRBD2. The germline CDR1 and CDR2 sequences are DFQATT and SNEGSKA (reference sequence). The CDR3 length is 18 residues. J lost 4 bases, V lost 6 bases, and 22 bases had no gene match. In DNA, the CDR3 is TGCAGTGCCACGCAAACGTGGCCGGGGGGGCCAGAGGTAGAGACCCAGTACTTC. Its protein product is CSATQTWPGGPEVETQYF.

This clonotype has only a few counts. The chain couples TRBV6-6 to TRBJ1-1; D unclear. The CDR3 contains 14 residues. V lost 7 bases to trimming and J lost 0 bases, with 12 bases between them. CDR1 MNHNY and CDR2 SVGAGI come from the germline V gene (reference sequence). The CDR3 reads CASTLRSLNTEAFF. The CDR3 DNA is TGTGCCAGCACGCTCAGGTCTTTGAACACTGAAGCTTTCTTT.

A single count supports this clonotype. A much larger clone lies a single base off, so this may be a read error. V gene TRBV12-3 or TRBV12-4 combines with J gene TRBJ2-3, with D perhaps TRBD2 (5 bases). The CDR3 is 17 amino acids. CDR3 loop: CASSLASWRATTETQYF. CDR3 in DNA: TGTGCCAGCAGTTTAGCTTCTTGGCGGGCCACCACAGAGACGCAGTATTTT.

The chain is built from TRBV4-3 and TRBJ1-5, with no clear D. V was trimmed by 0 bases and J by 1 base, leaving 7 bases between them. The CDR3 runs to 15 residues. Germline CDR1 reads LGHNA; CDR2 reads YSLEER. The CDR3 DNA is TGCGCCAGCAGCCAAGATACAGAAAGCAATCAGCCCCAGCATTTT. The encoded protein is CASSQDTESNQPQHF.

This clonotype occurred a few times. The rearrangement links TRBV12-3 or TRBV12-4 to TRBJ1-4; D is unclear. The CDR3 length is 14 residues. Between the trimmed V and J ends, which lost 3 bases and 7 bases, there was a span of 12 bases. The CDR3 protein is CASSFRKGTEKLFF. The CDR3 region has the DNA TGTGCCAGCAGTTTCCGGAAAGGAACTGAAAAACTGTTTTTT.

V is TRBV6-1 and J is TRBJ2-1, with 9 bases matching TRBD2. The CDR3 sequence is 16 residues long. The V gene end was trimmed by 0 bases and the J gene end by 3 bases; junction bases not matched to a gene: 3. Germline lookup yields CDR1 MNHNS and CDR2 SASEGT. The CDR3 coding sequence is TGTGCCAGCAGTGAAGCTGCTAGCGGGGTCTACAATGAGCAGTTCTTC. Amino acids: CASSEAASGVYNEQFF.

In its sample, this clonotype was seen a few times. V gene TRBV7-3 combines with J gene TRBJ2-7; D is uncertain. V lost 5 bases, J lost 1 base, and 9 bases lay in between. The CDR3 totals 13 residues. CDR1 is SGHTA, CDR2 FQGTGA, per germline. The CDR3 spells CASSVGASYEQYF. CDR3 nucleotides: TGTGCCAGCAGCGTAGGAGCGTCCTACGAGCAGTACTTC.

Turning to this clonotype: A much larger clone is a single base away; this may be a read error. The chain combines TRBV7-2 with TRBJ2-7; D is undetermined. The V gene's germline CDR1 is SGHTA and CDR2 FQGNSA. V was shortened by 5 bases and J by 1 base, with 12 bases between the two germline ends. The CDR3 covers 14 residues. The CDR3 here is CASSPQTASYEQYF. CDR3 coding DNA: TGTGCCAGCAGCCCGCAGACCGCTTCCTACGAGCAGTACTTC.

This clonotype was observed a few times. The DNA for the CDR3 is TGCGCCAGCAGCCCTGAGGGAGTTAATGAAAAACTGTTTTTT. Encoded protein: CASSPEGVNEKLFF. This chain links TRBV4-3 with TRBJ1-4, with D unresolved. The germline V gene has CDR1 LGHNA and CDR2 YSLEER. V was clipped by 4 bases and J by 4 bases, with 10 bases between them. There are 14 residues in the CDR3.

V and J are TRBV5-6 and TRBJ1-5, with D perhaps matching TRBD1 (5 bases). The CDR3 length is 14 residues. Germline CDR1 and CDR2: SGHDT and YYEEEE. The ends were cut back, 6 bases at V and 4 bases at J, with 14 bases in the middle. Here the CDR3 reads CASTLGTLNQPQHF. CDR3 DNA sequence: TGTGCCAGCACCCTTGGGACGTTAAATCAGCCCCAGCATTTT.

This clonotype was observed many times. The rearrangement links TRBV12-3 or TRBV12-4 to TRBJ1-4; the match to TRBD1 covers 7 bases. The V gene end was trimmed by 5 bases and the J gene end by 3 bases; junction bases not matched to a gene: 6. This CDR3 comprises 15 residues. CDR3 protein: CASSRDRASNEKLFF. In DNA form, the CDR3 reads TGTGCCAGCAGTAGAGACAGGGCGTCTAATGAAAAACTGTTTTTT.

V is TRBV27 and J is TRBJ1-2; 7 bases are shared with TRBD1. The CDR3 totals 15 residues. The ends lost 5 bases at V and 1 base at J; junction bases unmatched: 7. Germline V gene data show CDR1 as MNHEY and CDR2 as SMNVEV (reference sequence). The CDR3 region is CASSADRELNYGYTF. CDR3 sequence (DNA): TGTGCCAGCAGTGCTGACAGGGAGCTTAACTATGGCTACACCTTC.

In its sample, this clonotype was seen many times. The chain recombines TRBV2 with TRBJ2-5, with D possibly matching TRBD1 (7 bases). The CDR3 consists of 14 residues. V was cut by 8 bases and J by 3 bases, with 16 bases left in between. Germline CDR1 and CDR2: SNHLY and FYNNEI. CDR3 region: CASSPGGQKETQYF. CDR3 nucleotide sequence: TGTGCCAGCTCCCCCGGGGGACAGAAAGAGACCCAGTACTTC.

J is TRBJ1-6 and V is TRBV27; 9 nucleotides align to TRBD1. Germline lookup yields CDR1 MNHEY and CDR2 SMNVEV (reference sequence). V was pared by 3 bases and J by 8 bases, with 8 bases of the junction left unmatched. The CDR3 sequence is 16 residues long. DNA for the CDR3: TGTGCCAGCAGTTTTCGACAGGGGGGGAAGGATTCACCCCTCCACTTT. Residues: CASSFRQGGKDSPLHF.

The chain joins TRBV5-1 to TRBJ2-5, with D possibly TRBD2 on 5 matching bases. Trimming removed 1 base at V and 5 bases at J, with 15 bases between. CDR3 length equals 15 residues. CDR1 SGHRS and CDR2 YFSETQ come from the germline V gene. The CDR3 DNA is TGCGCCAGCAGCTTGAAGGCGGGTCTCCGCGAGACCCAGTACTTC. Protein sequence: CASSLKAGLRETQYF.

This clonotype was seen at least ten times. The chain links TRBV29-1 to TRBJ1-2; 7 nucleotides align to TRBD1. With 5 bases clipped from V and 5 bases from J, the junction kept 11 bases outside the gene matches. Per the germline V gene, CDR1 is SQVTM and CDR2 is ANQGSEA. The CDR3 is 14 residues long. DNA of the CDR3: TGCAGCGTTTCAGAGACAGGGCCGTTATATGGCTACACCTTC. Protein: CSVSETGPLYGYTF.

V gene TRBV12-3 or TRBV12-4 combines with J gene TRBJ2-3, with TRBD2 matching 15 bases. Trimming took 7 bases from V and 14 from J; bases not matched to a gene: 10. This CDR3 spans 14 amino acids. DNA of the CDR3: TGTGCCAGCACCCCGGGACTAGCGGGGGGCCGGTGGTATTTT. Translating gives CASTPGLAGGRWYF.

This clonotype was counted a single time. The chain uses TRBV9 and TRBJ2-5; perhaps TRBD2 as D (5 bases). Looked up from germline, CDR1 is SGDLS and CDR2 is YYNGEE. V was cut by 0 bases and J by 1 base, with 10 bases left in between. The CDR3 has 15 amino acids. DNA for the CDR3: TGTGCCAGCAGCGTAGCCTGGACTCCCCAAGAGACCCAGTACTTC. This translates into CASSVAWTPQETQYF.

The CDR3 DNA reads as TGTGCCGGCGCAAGCCCCCTGAGGGGCTACACCTTC. Amino acid sequence: CAGASPLRGYTF. The genes are TRBV7-2 and TRBJ1-2, with unresolved D. Germline V gives CDR1 SGHTA, CDR2 FQGNSA. This CDR3 region has 12 residues. The germline V and J ends were trimmed by 11 bases and 8 bases, with 18 bases remaining between them.

V gene TRBV10-3 combines with J gene TRBJ1-6, with 8 bases matching TRBD1. Germline V CDR1 and CDR2: ENHRY, SYGVKD. CDR3 size: 13 residues. V shed 10 bases, J shed 7 bases, and the junction held 6 bases outside the gene matches. The DNA for the CDR3 is TGTGCCACGACCGGGACAGGCAATTCACCCCTCCACTTT. This gives the protein CATTGTGNSPLHF.

This chain uses TRBV29-1 with TRBJ1-5; D is possibly TRBD1 (6 bases). This CDR3 comprises 14 residues. V dropped 7 bases and J dropped 2 bases, with 15 bases sitting between them. CDR1 and CDR2 from the germline V gene are SQVTM and ANQGSEA. CDR3 region: CSATGQGGNQPQHF. In DNA form, the CDR3 reads TGCAGCGCCACAGGGCAGGGTGGCAATCAGCCCCAGCATTTT.

The table lists this clonotype with many counts. The chain is built from TRBV7-2 and TRBJ2-3, with D perhaps matching TRBD1 (6 bases). V lost 2 bases, J lost 2 bases, and 17 bases lay in between. This CDR3 has 17 residues. Germline V gene lookup returns CDR1 SGHTA and CDR2 FQGNSA. In DNA form, the CDR3 reads TGTGCCAGCAGCTTATCCCCAGGGGCCGGGATCACAGATACGCAGTATTTT. Amino acid sequence: CASSLSPGAGITDTQYF.

The chain has TRBV5-1 and TRBJ1-2, with 8 bases lining up with TRBD1. Germline V gives CDR1 SGHRS, CDR2 YFSETQ. The J segment lost 0 bases and the V segment lost 7 bases, leaving 8 bases of the junction unmatched. This CDR3 has 15 amino acids. The CDR3, as DNA: TGCGCCAGCGGACAGGGAGGTGAGGCTAACTATGGCTACACCTTC. This codes for CASGQGGEANYGYTF. The full variable domain, with the rest looked up from reference TRBV5-1 and TRBJ1-2, is KAGVTQTPRYLIKTRGQQVTLSCSPISGHRSVSWYQQTPGQGLQFLFEYFSETQRNKGNFPGRFSGRQFSNSRSEMNVSTLELGDSALYLCASGQGGEANYGYTFGSGTRLTVV.

This clonotype came up a few times. The J gene is TRBJ1-5, the V gene TRBV6-2 or TRBV6-3, with a weak D call TRBD1 (6 bases). Germline-derived CDR1 and CDR2 are MNHEY and SVGEGT. The CDR3 spans 17 residues. Between the trimmed V and J ends, which lost 0 bases and 5 bases, there was a span of 17 bases. The CDR3 sequence is CASSYSEHRVYHQPQHF. CDR3 sequence (DNA): TGTGCCAGCAGTTACTCGGAGCACAGGGTGTATCATCAGCCCCAGCATTTT.

Remarks on this clonotype: A read error may explain this, as a much larger clone is one base away. V usage is TRBV4-3 and J usage is TRBJ1-2; D possibly corresponds to TRBD1 (5 bases). Trimming pared 4 bases from V and 2 bases from J, leaving 14 bases between. There are 15 residues in the CDR3. From germline, CDR1 is LGHNA and CDR2 YSLEER. This chain's CDR3 is CASSPRDWDNYGYTF. CDR3 bases: TGCGCCAGCAGCCCGAGGGACTGGGACAACTATGGCTACACCTTC.

Ten or more counts support this clonotype. The CDR3 DNA sequence: TGTGCCAGCAGCTTTGATATAACCTACGAGCAGTACTTC. Its protein product is CASSFDITYEQYF. The V gene is TRBV7-2, the J gene TRBJ2-7; D is unclear. V lost 3 bases and J lost 2, with 8 bases in between. Looked up from germline, CDR1 is SGHTA and CDR2 is FQGNSA. The CDR3 covers 13 residues.

In its sample, this clonotype was seen a few times. CDR3: CASGWEPLGTEAFF. CDR3 DNA sequence: TGTGCCAGCGGCTGGGAGCCCCTCGGCACTGAAGCTTTCTTT. The chain has TRBV12-3 or TRBV12-4 and TRBJ1-1; D is ambiguous. CDR3 length: 14 amino acids. V lost 8 bases and J lost 4, with 17 bases in between.